These T cell receptor beta chains were read from a single sample in a study of identical twins. A single record per CDR3 protein comes from TCRdb applying MiXCR to the 5' RACE reads. The sample lists 250,000 or so distinct CDR3 sequences, roughly 7% occurring once. These data also featured in a second study, about yellow fever vaccine responses in identical twins.

The sample was memory (CD45RO+) T cells sorted from blood. The receptors were sampled from a woman between 18 and 30 years old in good health. CDR3s leave out the opening cysteine and the closing phenylalanine or tryptophan. Expanded clones are given a class, and other clones once, few, many or no size at all.

clone size: many; J gene: TRBJ1-2; V gene: TRBV5-1; CDR3 protein: ASSLNNRDGGGYT
clone size: few; J gene: TRBJ1-1; V gene: TRBV6-1; CDR3 protein: ANGDRGSVAF
clone size: many; J gene: TRBJ2-1; V gene: TRBV20-1; CDR3 protein: SARLAGRDEQF
clone size: many; J gene: TRBJ2-2; V gene: TRBV4-2; CDR3 protein: ASSQGSPLGELF
clone size: few; J gene: TRBJ2-4; V gene: TRBV27; CDR3 protein: ASSPGGWGTKNIQY
clone size: many; J gene: TRBJ2-2; V gene: TRBV25-1; CDR3 protein: ASSEPWRGGEAGELF
clone size: few; J gene: TRBJ2-5; V gene: TRBV7-8; CDR3 protein: ASSAAGTTQETQY
clone size: -; J gene: TRBJ2-7; V gene: TRBV25-1; CDR3 protein: ASSGPKWYEQY
clone size: many; J gene: TRBJ1-5; V gene: TRBV12-3/TRBV12-4; CDR3 protein: ASSFSLVQPQH
clone size: many; J gene: TRBJ2-1; V gene: TRBV20-1; CDR3 protein: SARDTKTTSSGALF
clone size: few; J gene: TRBJ2-5; V gene: TRBV12-3/TRBV12-4; CDR3 protein: ASSSAGAGKTQY
clone size: many; J gene: TRBJ1-4; V gene: TRBV7-9; CDR3 protein: ASSLGQGDEKLF
clone size: many; J gene: TRBJ2-5; V gene: TRBV25-1; CDR3 protein: ASSGLARQTQY
clone size: many; J gene: TRBJ2-2; V gene: TRBV6-5; CDR3 protein: ASSSSSGTGELF
clone size: -; J gene: TRBJ2-3; V gene: TRBV7-3; CDR3 protein: ASSLWAGDTDTQY
clone size: many; J gene: TRBJ1-6; V gene: TRBV27; CDR3 protein: ASSLGSGLGSPLH
clone size: few; J gene: TRBJ2-2; V gene: TRBV29-1; CDR3 protein: SAPWTANTGELF
clone size: few; J gene: TRBJ2-1; V gene: TRBV27; CDR3 protein: ASSPQTGYNEQF
clone size: few; J gene: TRBJ1-1; V gene: TRBV29-1; CDR3 protein: SVQKTGMNTEAF
clone size: -; J gene: TRBJ2-6; V gene: TRBV5-1; CDR3 protein: ASSFRDRGFAGANVLT
clone size: few; J gene: TRBJ2-7; V gene: TRBV28; CDR3 protein: ASRDSGYSYEQY
clone size: few; J gene: TRBJ2-5; V gene: TRBV6-1; CDR3 protein: ASSRRGGLETQY
clone size: -; J gene: TRBJ2-1; V gene: TRBV25-1; CDR3 protein: ASSEEATGPGLQNEQF
clone size: many; J gene: TRBJ2-1; V gene: TRBV5-1; CDR3 protein: ASKRTSELQF
clone size: -; J gene: TRBJ2-5; V gene: TRBV25-1; CDR3 protein: ASNEGGRETQY
clone size: -; J gene: TRBJ2-2; V gene: TRBV5-1; CDR3 protein: ASSGRTSGGTGELF
clone size: few; J gene: TRBJ1-1; V gene: TRBV28; CDR3 protein: ASSSGQSPTEAF
clone size: -; J gene: TRBJ2-1; V gene: TRBV12-3/TRBV12-4; CDR3 protein: ASSLLWGNEQF
clone size: -; J gene: TRBJ2-3; V gene: TRBV12-3/TRBV12-4; CDR3 protein: ATRRGGSTDTQY
clone size: few; J gene: TRBJ2-5; V gene: TRBV9; CDR3 protein: ASSARSGYQETQY
clone size: many; J gene: TRBJ1-2; V gene: TRBV4-1; CDR3 protein: ASSQMVRSNYGYT
clone size: -; J gene: TRBJ2-3; V gene: TRBV7-8; CDR3 protein: ASSPQDSTDTQY
clone size: many; J gene: TRBJ2-3; V gene: TRBV5-1; CDR3 protein: ASSWGTGKTDTQY
clone size: few; J gene: TRBJ2-3; V gene: TRBV6-4; CDR3 protein: ASSDSSRGAADTQY
clone size: -; J gene: TRBJ2-7; V gene: TRBV28; CDR3 protein: ASSPYVAPAFEQY
clone size: few; J gene: TRBJ2-5; V gene: TRBV20-1; CDR3 protein: SASSGTRQETQY
clone size: many; J gene: TRBJ2-4; V gene: TRBV20-1; CDR3 protein: SASSPGQGIAKNIQY
clone size: many; J gene: TRBJ2-6; V gene: TRBV29-1; CDR3 protein: SVFTTSSGANVLT
clone size: many; J gene: TRBJ2-2; V gene: TRBV7-2; CDR3 protein: ASSPRSLAGGSGELF
clone size: -; J gene: TRBJ2-1; V gene: TRBV29-1; CDR3 protein: SVLGLRNNEQF
clone size: few; J gene: TRBJ2-1; V gene: TRBV20-1; CDR3 protein: SAGRLDAGITSYNEQF
clone size: once; J gene: TRBJ2-3; V gene: TRBV18; CDR3 protein: ASSPIGSGGSDTQY
clone size: few; J gene: TRBJ2-3; V gene: TRBV14; CDR3 protein: ASSQTGITQY
clone size: few; J gene: TRBJ2-6; V gene: TRBV4-1; CDR3 protein: ASSQEGLAASSGANVLT
clone size: few; J gene: TRBJ2-1; V gene: TRBV10-3; CDR3 protein: AISEDKVEQF
clone size: -; J gene: TRBJ2-3; V gene: TRBV28; CDR3 protein: ATYSWGAGVDTQY
clone size: -; J gene: TRBJ2-6; V gene: TRBV28; CDR3 protein: ASSIPQGPSGANVLT
clone size: -; J gene: TRBJ1-1; V gene: TRBV6-1; CDR3 protein: ASKSQGANTEAF
clone size: many; J gene: TRBJ1-2; V gene: TRBV12-3/TRBV12-4; CDR3 protein: ASSSNPGTGDIGYT
clone size: few; J gene: TRBJ2-7; V gene: TRBV19; CDR3 protein: ASSMGARTAGEQY
clone size: few; J gene: TRBJ2-1; V gene: TRBV15; CDR3 protein: ATSTLGLARYNEQF
clone size: -; J gene: TRBJ1-1; V gene: TRBV3-1; CDR3 protein: ASSPTGNEAF
clone size: many; J gene: TRBJ2-5; V gene: TRBV5-1; CDR3 protein: ASSFSAGKETQY
clone size: few; J gene: TRBJ1-1; V gene: TRBV20-1; CDR3 protein: SAEDRGVNTEAF